Detailed here is one T cell receptor (beta chain). Antigen: not known. 5'RACE with constant-segment primers built TCRalpha and TCRbeta cDNA libraries with UMIs. TCRdb analysed the 5' RACE reads with MiXCR anew, one entry per CDR3 protein. The table lists about 470,000 distinct CDR3 sequences, roughly 18% of them singletons. This specimen belongs to a study of T-cell memory formation after mild COVID-19. General study findings and limits: Shrinking CD4+ clones resided mostly in CM and EM, and CD8+ ones in EMRA.

Trimming pared 5 bases from V and 6 bases from J, leaving 5 bases between. This CDR3 comprises 12 residues. Germline V CDR1 and CDR2: LNHDA, SQIVND (reference sequence). This sequence joins TRBV19 and TRBJ1-6; D not resolved. The clonotype was recovered from an adult woman who had mild COVID-19 (a few samples of this study predate the infection). Cell type and time point are not known. The sequenced sample consisted of PBMCs or a T cell subset sorted from them (not recorded which). CDR3: CASSGFNSPLHF. The DNA of the CDR3 is TGTGCCAGTAGTGGCTTTAATTCACCCCTCCACTTT.